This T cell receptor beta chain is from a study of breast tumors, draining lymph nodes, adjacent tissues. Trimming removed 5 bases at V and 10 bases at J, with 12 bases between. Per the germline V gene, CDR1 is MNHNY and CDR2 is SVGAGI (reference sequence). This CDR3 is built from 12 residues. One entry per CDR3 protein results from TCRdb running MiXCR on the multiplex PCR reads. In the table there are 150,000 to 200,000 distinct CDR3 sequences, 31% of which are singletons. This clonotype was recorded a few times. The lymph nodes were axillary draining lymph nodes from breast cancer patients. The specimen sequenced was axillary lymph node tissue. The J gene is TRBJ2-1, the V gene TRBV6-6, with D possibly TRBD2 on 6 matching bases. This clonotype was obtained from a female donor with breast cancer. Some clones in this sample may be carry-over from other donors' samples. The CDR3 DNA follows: TGTGCCAGCAGTCACCCTAGCGAGGAGCAGTTCTTC. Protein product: CASSHPSEEQFF.